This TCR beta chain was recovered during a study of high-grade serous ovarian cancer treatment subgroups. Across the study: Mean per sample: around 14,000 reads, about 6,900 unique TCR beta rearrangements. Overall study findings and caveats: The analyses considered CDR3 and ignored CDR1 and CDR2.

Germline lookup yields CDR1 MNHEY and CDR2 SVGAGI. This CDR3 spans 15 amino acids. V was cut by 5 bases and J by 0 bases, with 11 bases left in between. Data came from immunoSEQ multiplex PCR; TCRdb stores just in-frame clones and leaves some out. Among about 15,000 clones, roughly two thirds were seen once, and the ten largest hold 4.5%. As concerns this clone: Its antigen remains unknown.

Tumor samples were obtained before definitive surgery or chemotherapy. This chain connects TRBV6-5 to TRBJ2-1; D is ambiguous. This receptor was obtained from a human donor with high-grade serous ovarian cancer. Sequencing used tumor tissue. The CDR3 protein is CASSTVDSSYNEQFF. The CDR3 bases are TGTGCCAGCAGTACCGTAGATAGCTCCTACAATGAGCAGTTCTTC.